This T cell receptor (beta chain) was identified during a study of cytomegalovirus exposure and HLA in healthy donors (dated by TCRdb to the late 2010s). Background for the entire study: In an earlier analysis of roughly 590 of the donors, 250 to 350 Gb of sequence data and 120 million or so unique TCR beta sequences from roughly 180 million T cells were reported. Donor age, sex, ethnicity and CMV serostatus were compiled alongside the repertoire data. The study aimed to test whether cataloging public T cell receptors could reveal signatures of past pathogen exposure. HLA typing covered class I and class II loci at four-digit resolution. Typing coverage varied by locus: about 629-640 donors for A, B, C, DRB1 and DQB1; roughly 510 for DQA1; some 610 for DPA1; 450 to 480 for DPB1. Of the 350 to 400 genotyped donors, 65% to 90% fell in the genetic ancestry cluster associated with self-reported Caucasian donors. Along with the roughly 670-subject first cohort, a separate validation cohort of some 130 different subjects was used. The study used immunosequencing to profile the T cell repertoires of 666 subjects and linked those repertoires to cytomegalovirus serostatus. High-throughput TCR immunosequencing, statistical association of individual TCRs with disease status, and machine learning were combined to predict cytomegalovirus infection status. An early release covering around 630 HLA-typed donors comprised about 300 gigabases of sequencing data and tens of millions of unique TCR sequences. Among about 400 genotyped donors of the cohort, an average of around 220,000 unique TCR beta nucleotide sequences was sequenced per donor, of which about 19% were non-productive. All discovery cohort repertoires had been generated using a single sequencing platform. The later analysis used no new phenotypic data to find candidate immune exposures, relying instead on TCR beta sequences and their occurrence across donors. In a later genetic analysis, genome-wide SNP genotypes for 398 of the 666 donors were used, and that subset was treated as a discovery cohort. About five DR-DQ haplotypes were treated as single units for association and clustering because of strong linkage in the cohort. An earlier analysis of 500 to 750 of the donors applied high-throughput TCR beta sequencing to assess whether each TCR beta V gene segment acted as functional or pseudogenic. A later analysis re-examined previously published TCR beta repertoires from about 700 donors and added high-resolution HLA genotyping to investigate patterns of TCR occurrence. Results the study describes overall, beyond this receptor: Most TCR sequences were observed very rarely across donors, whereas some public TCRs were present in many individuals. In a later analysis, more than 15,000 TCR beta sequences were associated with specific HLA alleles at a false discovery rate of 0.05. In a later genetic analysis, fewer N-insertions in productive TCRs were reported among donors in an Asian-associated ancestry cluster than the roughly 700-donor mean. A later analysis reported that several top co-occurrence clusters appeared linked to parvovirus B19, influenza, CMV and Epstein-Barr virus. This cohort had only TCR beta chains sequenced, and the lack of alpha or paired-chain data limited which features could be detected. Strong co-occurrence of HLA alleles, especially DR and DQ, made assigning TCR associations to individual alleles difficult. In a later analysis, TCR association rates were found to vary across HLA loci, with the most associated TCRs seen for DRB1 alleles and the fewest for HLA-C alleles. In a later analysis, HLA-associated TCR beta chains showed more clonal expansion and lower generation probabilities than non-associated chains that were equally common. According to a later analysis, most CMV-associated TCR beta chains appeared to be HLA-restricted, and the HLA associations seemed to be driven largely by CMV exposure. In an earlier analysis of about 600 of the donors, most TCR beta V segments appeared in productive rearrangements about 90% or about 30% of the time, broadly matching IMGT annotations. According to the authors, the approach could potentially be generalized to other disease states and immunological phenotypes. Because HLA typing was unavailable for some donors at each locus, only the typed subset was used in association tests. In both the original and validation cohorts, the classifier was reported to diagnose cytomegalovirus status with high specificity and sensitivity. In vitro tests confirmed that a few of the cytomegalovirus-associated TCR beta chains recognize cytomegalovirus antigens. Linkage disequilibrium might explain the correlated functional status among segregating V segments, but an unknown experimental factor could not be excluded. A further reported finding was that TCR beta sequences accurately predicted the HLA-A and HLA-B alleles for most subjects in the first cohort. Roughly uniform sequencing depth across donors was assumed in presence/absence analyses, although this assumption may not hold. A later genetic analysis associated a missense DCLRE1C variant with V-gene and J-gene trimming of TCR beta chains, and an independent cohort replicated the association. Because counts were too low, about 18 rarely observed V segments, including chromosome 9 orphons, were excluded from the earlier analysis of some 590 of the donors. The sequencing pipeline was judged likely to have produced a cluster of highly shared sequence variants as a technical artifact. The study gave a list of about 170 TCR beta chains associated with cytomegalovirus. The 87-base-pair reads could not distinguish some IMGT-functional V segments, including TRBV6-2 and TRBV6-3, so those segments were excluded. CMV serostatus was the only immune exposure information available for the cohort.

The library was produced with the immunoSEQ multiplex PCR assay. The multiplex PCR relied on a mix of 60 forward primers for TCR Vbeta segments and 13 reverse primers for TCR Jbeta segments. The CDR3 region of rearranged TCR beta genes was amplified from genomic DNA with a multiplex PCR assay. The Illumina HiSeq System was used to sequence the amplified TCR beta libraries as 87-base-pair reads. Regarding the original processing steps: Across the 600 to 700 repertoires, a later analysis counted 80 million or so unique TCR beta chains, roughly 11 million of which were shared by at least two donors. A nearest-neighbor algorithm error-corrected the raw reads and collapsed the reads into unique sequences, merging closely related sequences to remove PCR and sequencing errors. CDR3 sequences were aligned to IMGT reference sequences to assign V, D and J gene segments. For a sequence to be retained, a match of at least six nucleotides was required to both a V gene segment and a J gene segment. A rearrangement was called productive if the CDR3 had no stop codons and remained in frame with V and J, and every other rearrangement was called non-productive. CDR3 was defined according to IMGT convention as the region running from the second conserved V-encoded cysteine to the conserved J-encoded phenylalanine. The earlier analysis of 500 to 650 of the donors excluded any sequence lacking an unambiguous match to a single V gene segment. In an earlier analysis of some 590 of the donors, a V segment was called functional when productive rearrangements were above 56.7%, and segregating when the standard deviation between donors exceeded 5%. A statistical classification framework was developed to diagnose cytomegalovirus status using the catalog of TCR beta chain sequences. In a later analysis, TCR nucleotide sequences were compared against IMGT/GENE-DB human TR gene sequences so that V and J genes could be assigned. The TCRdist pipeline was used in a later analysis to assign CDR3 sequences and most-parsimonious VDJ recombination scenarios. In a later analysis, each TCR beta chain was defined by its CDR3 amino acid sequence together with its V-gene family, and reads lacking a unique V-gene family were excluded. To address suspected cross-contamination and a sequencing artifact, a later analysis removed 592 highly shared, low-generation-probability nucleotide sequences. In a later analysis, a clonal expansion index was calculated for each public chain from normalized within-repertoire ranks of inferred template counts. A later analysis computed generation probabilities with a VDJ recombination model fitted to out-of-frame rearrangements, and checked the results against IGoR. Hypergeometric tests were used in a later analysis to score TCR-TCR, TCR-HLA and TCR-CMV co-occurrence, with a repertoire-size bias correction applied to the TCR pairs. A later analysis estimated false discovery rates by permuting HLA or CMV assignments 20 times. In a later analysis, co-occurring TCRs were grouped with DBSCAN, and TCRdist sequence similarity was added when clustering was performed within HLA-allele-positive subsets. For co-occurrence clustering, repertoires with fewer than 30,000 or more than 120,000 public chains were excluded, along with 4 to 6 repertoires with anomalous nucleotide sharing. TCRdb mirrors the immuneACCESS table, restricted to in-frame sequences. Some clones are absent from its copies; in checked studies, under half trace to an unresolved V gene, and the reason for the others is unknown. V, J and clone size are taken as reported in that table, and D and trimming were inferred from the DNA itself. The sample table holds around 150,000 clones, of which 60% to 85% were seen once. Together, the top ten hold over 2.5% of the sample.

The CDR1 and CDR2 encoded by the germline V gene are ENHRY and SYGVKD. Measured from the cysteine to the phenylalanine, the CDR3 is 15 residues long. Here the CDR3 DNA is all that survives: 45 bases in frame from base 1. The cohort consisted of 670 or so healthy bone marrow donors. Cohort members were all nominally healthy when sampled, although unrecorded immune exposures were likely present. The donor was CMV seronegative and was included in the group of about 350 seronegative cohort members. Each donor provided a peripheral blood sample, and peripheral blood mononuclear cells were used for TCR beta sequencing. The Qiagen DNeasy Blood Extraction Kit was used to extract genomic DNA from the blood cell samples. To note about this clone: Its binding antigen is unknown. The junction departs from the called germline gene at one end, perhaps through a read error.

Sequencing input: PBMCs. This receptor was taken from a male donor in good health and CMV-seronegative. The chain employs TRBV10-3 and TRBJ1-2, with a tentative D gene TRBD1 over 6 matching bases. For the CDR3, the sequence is CAIGDSGQPLYGYTF. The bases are TGTGCCATCGGTGATTCAGGACAGCCTCTCTATGGCTACACCTTC.